The clone carrying this T cell receptor beta chain was observed a few times. Its antigen is unidentified. The CDR3 has 15 residues. The V end lost 4 bases, the J end lost 5 bases, and 14 bases lay between the germline ends. Per the germline V gene, CDR1 is MDHEN and CDR2 is SYDVKM. This entry belongs to a study of blood T cells in healthy people across ages. Study observations and caveats: With naive T cell percentage, TCR beta diversity showed a strong correlation. Leaving the PBMCs unsorted stopped any conclusive comparison of naive versus antigen-experienced cells.

A second PCR of 7 to 11 cycles used a sample-barcoded 5' primer and a J-beta primer mix. TCRdb reanalysed the 5' RACE reads using MiXCR and keeps one entry per CDR3 protein. This sample has about 1.6 million distinct CDR3 sequences, with about 32% found just once. The TCR comes from a woman in her 30s in good health. The source material was blood. The rearrangement joins TRBV28 to TRBJ1-4, with D maybe TRBD1 (5 bases). The DNA for the CDR3 is TGTGCCAGCAGTTCCCCCGGGGGGAGGAATGAAAAACTGTTTTTT. Translated: CASSSPGGRNEKLFF.